The 26 T cell receptor beta chains reported below all come from one sample, sequenced in a study of OX40 agonist ivuxolimab in advanced cancers. Using immunoSEQ multiplex PCR, the repertoire was profiled, and TCRdb retains in-frame clones only, with some absent. The profile shows about 55,000 clones, more than 65% of them singletons. The starting material was CD4+ or CD8+ T cells sorted from blood, obtained in a trial of the OX40 agonist ivuxolimab. Receptors originate from an adult with an advanced solid tumor such as melanoma, head and neck, liver or kidney cancer.

The J gene is TRBJ2-5, the V gene TRBV6-5; the match to TRBD2 covers 10 bases. Germline CDR1 and CDR2: MNHEY and SVGAGI. V gave up 9 bases and J gave up 5 bases; unmatched junction bases: 12. The CDR3 consists of 15 residues. The CDR3 nucleotides read TGTGCCAGTTACCCAGTAGCGGGGGGTGGGGAGACCCAGTACTTC. Protein sequence: CASYPVAGGGETQYF.

The rearrangement links TRBV11-2 to TRBJ1-2; 9 bases are a match to TRBD1. The V gene end was trimmed by 5 bases and the J gene end by 4 bases; junction bases not matched to a gene: 17. The CDR3 is 18 amino acids. Germline V CDR1 and CDR2: SGHAT, FQNNGV. The DNA for the CDR3 is TGTGCCAGCAGCACGACAGGGGGGACACTTTCTGGTGGCTATGGCTACACCTTC. Amino acids: CASSTTGGTLSGGYGYTF.

The J gene is TRBJ1-4, the V gene TRBV27; D gene uncertain. V lost 3 bases and J lost 8, with 10 bases in between. Germline CDR1 MNHEY, CDR2 SMNVEV (reference sequence). This CDR3 is 13 amino acids long. The CDR3 DNA sequence: TGTGCCAGCAGTTTTCTGGGCAGGGAAAAACTGTTTTTT. It yields the protein CASSFLGREKLFF.

The chain recombines TRBV7-9 with TRBJ2-3; 10 nucleotides agree with TRBD1. The CDR3 loop spans 14 amino acids. In germline, CDR1 is SEHNR, CDR2 FQNEAQ (reference sequence). J lost 5 bases, V lost 5 bases, and 4 bases had no gene match. The CDR3 DNA is TGTGCCAGCAGCGCCCGGACAGGGGGAGATACGCAGTATTTT. Protein sequence: CASSARTGGDTQYF.

The gene calls are TRBV25-1 and TRBJ2-2, with 12 nucleotides matching TRBD2. The CDR3 contains 16 residues. Trimming at V came to 6 bases and at J to 5 bases, leaving 7 bases not matched to a gene. Germline loops: CDR1 MGHDK, CDR2 SYGVNS. CDR3 nucleotide sequence: TGTGCCAGCAGCCTAGCGGGAGGGCCTTGGACCGGGGAGCTGTTTTTT. This gives the protein CASSLAGGPWTGELFF.

This clone turned up a few times. The rearrangement uses TRBV18 and TRBJ2-1; the D is unclear. V lost 0 bases and J 0 bases, leaving 9 bases between the germline ends. The length of the CDR3 is 16 residues. Germline V CDR1 and CDR2: KGHSH, LQKENI. The CDR3 coding sequence is TGTGCCAGCTCACCACCCATACTGAGCTCCTACAATGAGCAGTTCTTC. Encoded protein: CASSPPILSSYNEQFF. Drawing the rest from reference TRBV18 and TRBJ2-1, the complete variable domain is NAGVMQNPRHLVRRRGQEARLRCSPMKGHSHVYWYRQLPEEGLKFMVYLQKENIIDESGMPKERFSAEFPKEGPSILRIQQVVRGDSAAYFCASSPPILSSYNEQFFGPGTRLTVL.

This chain joins TRBV5-6 and TRBJ1-2; perhaps TRBD1 as D (6 bases). CDR1 SGHDT and CDR2 YYEEEE come from the germline V gene. This CDR3 spans 14 amino acids. V gave up 8 bases and J gave up 5 bases, with 19 bases separating them. The CDR3 DNA follows: TGTGCCAGTTTCAGGGGAAAGGGGACGTATGGCTACACCTTC. Residues: CASFRGKGTYGYTF.

A note on this clone: A single base separates this from a much larger clone, so it may be a read error. Distinct nucleotide sequences in the sample also encode this CDR3. The chain has TRBV5-1 and TRBJ2-7; D possibly corresponds to TRBD1 (6 bases). Between the trimmed V and J ends, which lost 2 bases and 4 bases, there was a span of 13 bases. CDR1 and CDR2 (germline): SGHRS, YFSETQ. The length of the CDR3 is 14 residues. The CDR3 reads CASSLRDTEYEQYF. The CDR3 DNA reads as TGCGCCAGCAGCTTAAGGGACACGGAATACGAGCAGTACTTC. Complete variable domain (other parts from reference TRBV5-1 and TRBJ2-7): KAGVTQTPRYLIKTRGQQVTLSCSPISGHRSVSWYQQTPGQGLQFLFEYFSETQRNKGNFPGRFSGRQFSNSRSEMNVSTLELGDSALYLCASSLRDTEYEQYFGPGTRLTVT.

The V gene is TRBV2, the J gene TRBJ1-2; D call uncertain. V lost 1 base and J 4 bases, leaving 13 bases between the germline ends. Germline values: CDR1 SNHLY, CDR2 FYNNEI. The CDR3 loop spans 15 amino acids. The CDR3 here is CASSEGRGIIYGYTF. CDR3 sequence (DNA): TGTGCCAGCAGTGAAGGGCGCGGCATTATCTATGGCTACACCTTC.

Here the CDR3 DNA reads TGTGCCAGCTCTACAGGGGTTAACAGGGACAATGAGCAGTTCTTC. The encoded protein is CASSTGVNRDNEQFF. V and J are TRBV18 and TRBJ2-1; 7 positions match TRBD1. This CDR3 comprises 15 residues. V gave up 6 bases and J gave up 5 bases; unmatched junction bases: 10. Germline V gene data show CDR1 as KGHSH and CDR2 as LQKENI. Full variable domain (outside the CDR3, taken from reference TRBV18 and TRBJ2-1): NAGVMQNPRHLVRRRGQEARLRCSPMKGHSHVYWYRQLPEEGLKFMVYLQKENIIDESGMPKERFSAEFPKEGPSILRIQQVVRGDSAAYFCASSTGVNRDNEQFFGPGTRLTVL.

This rearrangement joins TRBV6-1 to TRBJ2-2; D ambiguous. Trimming removed 1 base at V and 8 bases at J, with 11 bases between. Germline V gene lookup returns CDR1 MNHNS and CDR2 SASEGT. CDR3 length: 14 residues. CDR3 region: CASSEEATIGELFF. Here the CDR3 DNA reads TGTGCCAGCAGTGAAGAGGCCACTATAGGGGAGCTGTTTTTT.

This clone has only a few counts. The chain employs TRBV6-6 and TRBJ1-4; D unresolved. This CDR3 contains 12 residues. Trimming left V 8 bases short and J 1 base short, with 5 bases between. Germline V gene sequence: CDR1 MNHNY, CDR2 SVGAGI (reference sequence). The CDR3 bases are TGTGCCAGCCGAAGAACTAATGAAAAACTGTTTTTT. It translates to CASRRTNEKLFF.

This chain joins TRBV9 and TRBJ1-1; TRBD1 aligns across 8 bases. This CDR3 has 14 amino acids. The V and J ends lost 2 bases and 5 bases, in that order; junction bases with no gene match: 5. CDR1 and CDR2 (germline): SGDLS, YYNGEE. CDR3 coding DNA: TGTGCCAGCAGCGTTGGACAGGGATCTACTGAAGCTTTCTTT. Translation: CASSVGQGSTEAFF.

The CDR3 coding sequence is TGCGCCAGCAGCTTGGGAGGGGACGGCTATGGCTACACCTTC. It specifies CASSLGGDGYGYTF. The chain has TRBV5-1 and TRBJ1-2, with D possibly being TRBD1 (5 bases). The CDR3 sequence is 14 residues long. Germline loops: CDR1 SGHRS, CDR2 YFSETQ. V lost 0 bases and J 4 bases, leaving 10 bases between the germline ends.

The J gene is TRBJ1-3, the V gene TRBV7-1; no clear D gene. TRBV7-1 is an ORF, and what it does is uncertain. The CDR3 has 17 amino acids. V lost 4 bases and J 0 bases, leaving 16 bases between the germline ends. The CDR3 loop is CASSLGRSYSSGNTIYF. DNA of the CDR3: TGTGCCAGCAGCTTAGGGCGATCCTACAGCTCTGGAAACACCATATATTTT.

The chain recombines TRBV15 with TRBJ1-5, with D possibly being TRBD1 (5 bases). V lost 2 bases and J 6 bases, leaving 11 bases between the germline ends. Germline V gene sequence: CDR1 LNHNV, CDR2 YYDKDF (reference sequence). This CDR3 contains 14 residues. CDR3 in amino acids: CATSRQGGGQPQHF. The CDR3 DNA is TGTGCCACCAGCAGACAGGGTGGTGGTCAGCCCCAGCATTTT.

The CDR3: CASSSKGSVPQETQYF. CDR3 sequence (DNA): TGTGCCAGCAGCTCCAAGGGGTCAGTCCCTCAAGAGACCCAGTACTTC. The J gene is TRBJ2-5, the V gene TRBV7-9; D perhaps matches TRBD1 (5 bases). The CDR3 has 16 amino acids. V was pared by 4 bases and J by 2 bases, with 17 bases between. Germline CDR1 and CDR2: SEHNR and FQNEAQ (reference sequence).

The V call is TRBV7-2, the J call TRBJ1-2; D remains unclear. The CDR3 has 12 amino acids. The V end lost 4 bases, the J end lost 5 bases, and 8 bases lay between the germline ends. CDR1 SGHTA and CDR2 FQGNSA come from the germline V gene. CDR3 coding DNA: TGTGCCAGCAGCTCACAACTATATGGCTACACCTTC. Protein sequence: CASSSQLYGYTF.

This rearrangement joins TRBV6-5 to TRBJ1-1; D perhaps matches TRBD1 (5 bases). Germline lookup yields CDR1 MNHEY and CDR2 SVGAGI. The CDR3 has 14 amino acids. V was shortened by 4 bases and J by 8 bases, with 17 bases between the two germline ends. DNA for the CDR3: TGTGCCAGCAGTTCCGTACGGTGGGGCCAAGAAGCTTTCTTT. It encodes CASSSVRWGQEAFF.

This rearrangement joins TRBV5-1 to TRBJ1-4; D gene ambiguous. The germline CDR1 and CDR2 sequences are SGHRS and YFSETQ. This CDR3 region has 14 residues. V was trimmed by 3 bases and J by 0 bases, leaving 6 bases between them. DNA for the CDR3: TGCGCCAGCAGCTCCAGTGCAACTAATGAAAAACTGTTTTTT. Its translation is CASSSSATNEKLFF. The complete variable domain, with remaining parts taken from reference TRBV5-1 and TRBJ1-4, reads KAGVTQTPRYLIKTRGQQVTLSCSPISGHRSVSWYQQTPGQGLQFLFEYFSETQRNKGNFPGRFSGRQFSNSRSEMNVSTLELGDSALYLCASSSSATNEKLFFGSGTQLSVL.

The chain has TRBV28 and TRBJ2-7, with D unclear. Trimming took off 6 bases at V and 0 bases at J, with 15 bases between the two ends. Per germline, CDR1 MDHEN and CDR2 SYDVKM. The CDR3 length is 15 residues. CDR3 sequence reads: CASRRRSMSSYEQYF. DNA of the CDR3: TGTGCCAGCAGGCGACGCAGTATGAGCTCCTACGAGCAGTACTTC. The entire variable domain, with the rest obtained from reference TRBV28 and TRBJ2-7, is as follows: DVKVTQSSRYLVKRTGEKVFLECVQDMDHENMFWYRQDPGLGLRLIYFSYDVKMKEKGDIPEGYSVSREKKERFSLILESASTNQTSMYLCASRRRSMSSYEQYFGPGTRLTVT.

This clone has only a few counts. The chain is built from TRBV5-1 and TRBJ1-1; D is unclear. Germline V gives CDR1 SGHRS, CDR2 YFSETQ. The CDR3 spans 12 residues. V lost 1 base and J lost 7, with 8 bases in between. The CDR3 sequence is CASSLYRGEAFF. The CDR3 DNA is TGCGCCAGCAGCTTGTACAGAGGTGAAGCTTTCTTT.

The V gene is TRBV9, the J gene TRBJ2-2; 8 bases are shared with TRBD1. CDR1 is SGDLS, CDR2 YYNGEE, per germline. CDR3 length: 17 residues. Trimming cost V 1 base and J 5 bases; bases outside gene matches: 10. The CDR3 protein is CASSVSSQGASTGELFF. For the CDR3, the DNA is TGTGCCAGCAGCGTATCTAGTCAGGGGGCAAGTACCGGGGAGCTGTTTTTT.

V and J are TRBV7-2 and TRBJ1-5; a weak D match, TRBD1 (5 bases). Between the trimmed V and J ends, which lost 4 bases and 6 bases, there was a span of 19 bases. The CDR3 sequence is 16 residues long. Per germline, CDR1 SGHTA and CDR2 FQGNSA. The CDR3 is CASSSPGPRTSQPQHF. The DNA of the CDR3 is TGTGCCAGCAGCTCACCGGGACCCAGGACCTCTCAGCCCCAGCATTTT.

The genes are TRBV6-5 and TRBJ2-2, with D perhaps matching TRBD1 (6 bases). CDR1 is MNHEY and CDR2 is SVGAGI in the germline V gene. This CDR3 comprises 16 residues. The V gene lost 2 bases and the J gene lost 6 bases, with 16 bases spanning the gap. The CDR3 sequence is CASSYPKGVRSGELFF. CDR3 DNA sequence: TGTGCCAGCAGTTACCCTAAGGGGGTCAGGTCCGGGGAGCTGTTTTTT.

The chain recombines TRBV4-2 with TRBJ2-5; 11 bases are shared with TRBD1. The CDR3 has 15 amino acids. Germline-derived CDR1 and CDR2 are LGHNA and YNFKEQ. V gave up 3 bases and J gave up 5 bases; unmatched junction bases: 5. CDR3 protein: CASSQPGTGGETQYF. CDR3 nucleotide sequence: TGTGCCAGCAGCCAGCCTGGGACAGGGGGGGAGACCCAGTACTTC.